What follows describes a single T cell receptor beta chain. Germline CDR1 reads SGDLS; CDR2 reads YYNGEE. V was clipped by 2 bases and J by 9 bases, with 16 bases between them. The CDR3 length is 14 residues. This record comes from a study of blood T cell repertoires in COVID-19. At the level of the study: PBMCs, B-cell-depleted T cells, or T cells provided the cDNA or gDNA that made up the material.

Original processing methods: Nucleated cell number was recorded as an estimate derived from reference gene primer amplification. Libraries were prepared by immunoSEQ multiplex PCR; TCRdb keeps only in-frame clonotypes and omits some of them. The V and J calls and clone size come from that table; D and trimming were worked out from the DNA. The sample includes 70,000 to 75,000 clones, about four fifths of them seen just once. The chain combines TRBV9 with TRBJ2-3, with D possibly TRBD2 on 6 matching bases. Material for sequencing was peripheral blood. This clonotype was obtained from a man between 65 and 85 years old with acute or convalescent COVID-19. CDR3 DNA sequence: TGTGCCAGCAGCGTCACGGGACTCCCAGGGACGCAGTATTTT. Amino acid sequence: CASSVTGLPGTQYF. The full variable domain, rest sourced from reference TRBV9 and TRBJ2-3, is DSGVTQTPKHLITATGQRVTLRCSPRSGDLSVYWYQQSLDQGLQFLIQYYNGEERAKGNILERFSAQQFPDLHSELNLSSLELGDSALYFCASSVTGLPGTQYFGPGTRLTVL.